Listed below are T cell receptor beta chains from one sample, sequenced in a study of PD-1 blockade in classical Hodgkin lymphoma. Sequenced by immunoSEQ multiplex PCR; TCRdb stores in-frame clones only, minus some. The table lists approximately 60,000 clones, 88% of them singletons. The source material was peripheral blood mononuclear cells (PBMCs), sampled at baseline. The receptors here all came from a human donor with classical Hodgkin lymphoma. The CDR3 runs from the conserved cysteine through the conserved F or W. D genes are given only for firm matches. The listing skips clone size in some rows; elsewhere it reads once, few, many or a size class.

TRBV7-3	TRBD1	-	TRBJ1-2	CASSLQGGMVSYGYTF	TGTGCCAGCAGCTTACAGGGGGGAATGGTCTCCTATGGCTACACCTTC
TRBV7-2	TRBD2	-	TRBJ2-1	CASSLEAGGYNEQFF	TGTGCCAGCAGCTTAGAAGCGGGGGGTTACAATGAGCAGTTCTTC
TRBV19	-	-	TRBJ2-2	CASSIDEGYRTGELFF	TGTGCCAGTAGTATAGATGAAGGGTATAGGACCGGGGAGCTGTTTTTT
TRBV27	-	few	TRBJ2-5	CASRDWQETQYF	TGTGCCAGCCGGGACTGGCAAGAGACCCAGTACTTC
TRBV7-9	-	-	TRBJ1-1	CASSLAGRNTEAFF	TGTGCCAGCAGCTTGGCAGGGAGGAACACTGAAGCTTTCTTT
TRBV12-5	-	-	TRBJ2-3	CASGLVWAMSTDTQYF	TGTGCTAGTGGTTTGGTATGGGCTATGAGCACAGATACGCAGTATTTT
TRBV5-1	-	-	TRBJ2-7	CASSPDIIEQYF	TGCGCCAGCAGCCCCGACATAATCGAGCAGTACTTC
TRBV2	TRBD2	-	TRBJ2-2	CASSGTSGGVPGELFF	TGTGCCAGCAGTGGGACTAGCGGGGGAGTCCCCGGGGAGCTGTTTTTT
TRBV4-2	-	few	TRBJ2-5	CASSQGGSGAQETQYF	TGTGCCAGCAGCCAAGGAGGATCGGGGGCCCAAGAGACCCAGTACTTC
TRBV5-6	TRBD1	-	TRBJ1-2	CASSPGTGITNYGYTF	TGTGCCAGCAGCCCGGGGACAGGGATAACGAACTATGGCTACACCTTC
TRBV6-5	-	-	TRBJ2-2	CASSHRGEFSGELFF	TGTGCCAGCAGTCACCGCGGGGAATTTTCAGGGGAGCTGTTTTTT
TRBV11-2	TRBD2	-	TRBJ2-1	CASSLQRGGREQFF	TGTGCCAGCAGCCTACAGCGGGGGGGCCGTGAGCAGTTCTTC
TRBV5-8	-	once	TRBJ1-2	CASSLLIRGGYTF	TGTGCCAGCAGCTTACTAATAAGGGGAGGCTACACCTTC
TRBV30	TRBD1	-	TRBJ2-7	CAWSIGQGYEQYF	TGTGCCTGGAGTATAGGACAGGGTTACGAGCAGTACTTC
TRBV5-1	-	few	TRBJ2-3	CASSLAPGSGTDTQYF	TGCGCCAGCAGCTTGGCGCCGGGATCAGGGACAGATACGCAGTATTTT
TRBV6-5	TRBD1	-	TRBJ1-1	CASSYSGQGNTEAFF	TGTGCCAGCAGTTACTCTGGACAGGGCAATACTGAAGCTTTCTTT
TRBV18	-	-	TRBJ1-1	CASSPLGVVGTEAFF	TGTGCCAGCTCACCATTAGGGGTTGTCGGCACTGAAGCTTTCTTT
TRBV7-2	TRBD2	-	TRBJ2-3	CASSFRSGGNTDTQYF	TGTGCCAGCAGCTTCCGTAGCGGGGGTAACACAGATACGCAGTATTTT